This TCR beta chain was captured by sequencing in a study of CD8+CD57+ T cells in acquired aplastic anemia. In the study overall: DNA from sorted CD4+ and CD8+ cells averaged roughly 3.2 ug. Healthy-donor CD4+ cells averaged approximately 9.8 million reads.

CDR1 and CDR2 (germline): DFQATT, SNEGSKA (reference sequence). The CDR3 runs 15 residues. The template used for profiling TCR beta VDJ and CDR3 was genomic DNA. MiXCR, run by TCRdb on the reads, gives a single entry per CDR3 protein. The sample comprises 100,000 to 150,000 distinct CDR3 sequences, 48% of which are singletons, and 2% to 3% rests with the top ten. On this clonotype: Its antigen remains unknown. At one end the junction does not follow the germline gene, possibly because of a read error.

Study-wide points: Significance was not reached for CD8+ Simpson's diversity between patients and controls. In common between the patients and the controls were more than 25 CD8+ CDR3 sequences.

The clonotype was recovered from a human donor in good health, serving as a control. The sample consisted of sorted CD4+, CD8+, or CD8+CD57+ T cells (not recorded which) from PBMCs. The chain carries TRBV20-1 and TRBJ2-1; D is perhaps TRBD2 (7 bases). The CDR3 DNA is TGCAGTGCGCCCTCCGCGGGGGCCGCCTACATTGAGCAGTTCTTC. This sequence encodes CSAPSAGAAYIEQFF.